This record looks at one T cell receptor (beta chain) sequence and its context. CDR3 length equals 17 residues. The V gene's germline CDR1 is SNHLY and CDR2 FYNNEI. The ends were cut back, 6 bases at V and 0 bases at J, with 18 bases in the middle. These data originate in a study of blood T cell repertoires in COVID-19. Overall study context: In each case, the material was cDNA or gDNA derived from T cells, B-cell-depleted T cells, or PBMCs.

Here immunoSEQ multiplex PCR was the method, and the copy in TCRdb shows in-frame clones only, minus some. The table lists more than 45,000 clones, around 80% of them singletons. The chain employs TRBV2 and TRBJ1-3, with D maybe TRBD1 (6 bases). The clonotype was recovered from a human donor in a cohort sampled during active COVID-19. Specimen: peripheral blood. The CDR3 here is CASRSTRWTDSGNTIYF. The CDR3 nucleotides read TGTGCCAGCAGGAGCACGAGGTGGACAGACTCTGGAAACACCATATATTTT.